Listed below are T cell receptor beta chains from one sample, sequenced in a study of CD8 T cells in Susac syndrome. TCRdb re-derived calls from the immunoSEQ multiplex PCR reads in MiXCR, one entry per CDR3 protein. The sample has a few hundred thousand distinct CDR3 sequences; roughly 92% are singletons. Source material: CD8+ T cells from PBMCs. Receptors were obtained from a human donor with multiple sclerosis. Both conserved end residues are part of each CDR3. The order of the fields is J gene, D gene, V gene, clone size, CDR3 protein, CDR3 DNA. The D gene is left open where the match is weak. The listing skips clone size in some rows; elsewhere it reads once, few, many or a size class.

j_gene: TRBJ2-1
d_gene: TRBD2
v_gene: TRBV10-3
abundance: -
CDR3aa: CATQSGSNSAEQFF
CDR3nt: TGTGCCACCCAAAGCGGGAGTAACTCGGCTGAGCAGTTCTTC

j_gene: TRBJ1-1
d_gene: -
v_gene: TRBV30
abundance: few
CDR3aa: CAWSEGVNTEAFF
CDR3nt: TGTGCCTGGAGTGAGGGGGTGAACACTGAAGCTTTCTTT

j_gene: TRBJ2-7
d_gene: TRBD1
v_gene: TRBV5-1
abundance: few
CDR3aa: CASSFGTGSSYEQYF
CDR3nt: TGCGCCAGCAGCTTCGGGACAGGGAGCTCCTACGAGCAGTACTTC

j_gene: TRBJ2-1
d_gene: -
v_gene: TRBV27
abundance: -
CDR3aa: CASSLWVDNEQFF
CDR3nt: TGTGCCAGCAGCCTCTGGGTGGACAATGAGCAGTTCTTC

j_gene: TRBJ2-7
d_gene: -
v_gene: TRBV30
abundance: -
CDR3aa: CAWSASPIGGYEQYF
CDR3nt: TGTGCCTGGAGTGCGTCCCCGATAGGGGGCTACGAGCAGTACTTC

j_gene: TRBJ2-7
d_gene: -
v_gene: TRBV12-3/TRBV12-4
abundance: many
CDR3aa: CASSPSYEQYF
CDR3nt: TGTGCCAGCAGCCCCTCCTACGAGCAGTACTTC

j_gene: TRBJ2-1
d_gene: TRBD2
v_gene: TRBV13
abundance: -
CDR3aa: CASSLQLAGGAYNEQFF
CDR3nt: TGTGCCAGCAGCTTACAGCTAGCGGGAGGGGCCTACAATGAGCAGTTCTTC

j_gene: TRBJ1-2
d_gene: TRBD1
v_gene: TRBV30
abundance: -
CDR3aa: CAWSEGTGSYYGYTF
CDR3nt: TGTGCCTGGAGTGAGGGGACAGGGTCTTACTATGGCTACACCTTC

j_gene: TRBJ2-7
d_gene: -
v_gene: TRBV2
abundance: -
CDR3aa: CASSGTVTYEQYF
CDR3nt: TGTGCCAGCAGTGGCACTGTAACCTACGAGCAGTACTTC

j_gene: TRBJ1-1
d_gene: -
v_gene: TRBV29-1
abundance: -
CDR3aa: CSALGEMNTEAFF
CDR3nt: TGCAGCGCTCTCGGGGAAATGAACACTGAAGCTTTCTTT

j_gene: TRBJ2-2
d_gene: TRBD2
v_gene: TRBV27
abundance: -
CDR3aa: CASSFALAGGTGELFF
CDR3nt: TGTGCCAGCAGTTTCGCACTAGCGGGAGGCACCGGGGAGCTGTTTTTT

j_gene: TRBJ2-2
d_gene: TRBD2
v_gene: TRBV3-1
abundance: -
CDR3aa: CASGTSVTGELFF
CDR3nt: TGTGCCAGCGGAACTAGCGTAACCGGGGAGCTGTTTTTT

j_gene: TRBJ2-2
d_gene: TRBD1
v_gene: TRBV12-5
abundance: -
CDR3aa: CASGPDRAATGELFF
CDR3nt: TGTGCTAGTGGCCCGGACAGGGCCGCCACCGGGGAGCTGTTTTTT

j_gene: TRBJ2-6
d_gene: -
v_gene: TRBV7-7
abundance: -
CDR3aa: CASSLVVGANVLTF
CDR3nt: TGTGCTAGCAGCTTAGTCGTAGGGGCCAACGTCCTGACTTTC

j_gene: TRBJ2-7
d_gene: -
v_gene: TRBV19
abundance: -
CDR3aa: CASSGNLASSYEQYF
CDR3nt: TGTGCCAGTAGTGGCAACCTTGCCAGCTCCTACGAGCAGTACTTC

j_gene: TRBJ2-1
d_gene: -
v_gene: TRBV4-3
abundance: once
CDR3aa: CASSQQQGYEQFF
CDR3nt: TGCGCCAGCAGCCAACAACAGGGTTATGAGCAGTTCTTC

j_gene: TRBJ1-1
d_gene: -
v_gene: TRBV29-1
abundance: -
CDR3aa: CSVAGADTEAFF
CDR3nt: TGCAGCGTTGCTGGGGCAGACACTGAAGCTTTCTTT

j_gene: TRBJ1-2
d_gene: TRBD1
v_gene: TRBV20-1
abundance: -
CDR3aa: CSARDPGQGAEESGYTF
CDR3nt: TGCAGTGCTAGAGACCCGGGACAGGGCGCCGAGGAGAGTGGCTACACCTTC

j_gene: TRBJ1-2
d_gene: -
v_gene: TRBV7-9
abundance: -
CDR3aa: CASSFVGEGLVFGYTF
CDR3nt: TGTGCCAGCAGCTTTGTGGGGGAGGGTTTGGTGTTTGGCTACACCTTC

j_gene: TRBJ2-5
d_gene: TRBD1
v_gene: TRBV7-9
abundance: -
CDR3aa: CASSSFGTGRETQYF
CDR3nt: TGTGCCAGCAGCTCCTTTGGGACAGGTCGGGAGACCCAGTACTTC

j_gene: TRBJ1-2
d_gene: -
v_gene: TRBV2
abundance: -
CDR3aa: CASREDWYGYTF
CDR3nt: TGTGCCAGCAGGGAGGACTGGTATGGCTACACCTTC

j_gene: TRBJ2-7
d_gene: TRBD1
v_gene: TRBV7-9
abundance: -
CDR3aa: CASSTPKTGYEQYF
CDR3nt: TGTGCCAGCAGCACACCTAAGACAGGGTACGAGCAGTACTTC

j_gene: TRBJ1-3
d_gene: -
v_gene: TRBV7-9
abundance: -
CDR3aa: CASGDGLGNTIYF
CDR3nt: TGTGCCAGCGGGGACGGTTTAGGAAACACCATATATTTT

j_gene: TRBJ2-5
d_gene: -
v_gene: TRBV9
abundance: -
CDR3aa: CASSEGGSQETQYF
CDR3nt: TGTGCCAGCTCCGAAGGGGGGTCCCAAGAGACCCAGTACTTC

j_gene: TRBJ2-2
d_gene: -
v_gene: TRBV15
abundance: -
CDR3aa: CATSSASPGELFF
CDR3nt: TGTGCCACCAGCAGCGCTTCGCCCGGGGAGCTGTTTTTT

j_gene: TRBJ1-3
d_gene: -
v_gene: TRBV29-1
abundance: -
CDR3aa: CSVEGPIGNTIYF
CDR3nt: TGCAGCGTTGAGGGGCCGATCGGAAACACCATATATTTT

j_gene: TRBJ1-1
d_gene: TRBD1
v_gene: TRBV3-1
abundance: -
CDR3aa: CASSQLRIGQGELSTEAFF
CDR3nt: TGTGCCAGCAGCCAACTAAGGATCGGGCAGGGGGAACTAAGCACTGAAGCTTTCTTT

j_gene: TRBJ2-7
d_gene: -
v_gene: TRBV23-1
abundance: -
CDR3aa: CASSPKGRTLTYEQYF
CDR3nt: TGCGCCAGCAGTCCAAAGGGGAGGACCCTGACCTACGAGCAGTACTTC

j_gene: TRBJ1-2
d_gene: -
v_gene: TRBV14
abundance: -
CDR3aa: CASRPQGALYGYTF
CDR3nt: TGTGCCAGCAGGCCACAGGGCGCGCTCTATGGCTACACCTTC

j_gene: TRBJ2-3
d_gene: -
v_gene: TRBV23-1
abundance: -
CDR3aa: CASSQSIQGYTDTQYF
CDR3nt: TGCGCCAGCAGTCAATCGATACAGGGTTATACAGATACGCAGTATTTT

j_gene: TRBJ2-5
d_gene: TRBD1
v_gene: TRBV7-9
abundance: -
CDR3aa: CASSPVLGDRTQETQYF
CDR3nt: TGTGCCAGCAGCCCAGTACTAGGGGACAGGACCCAAGAGACCCAGTACTTC

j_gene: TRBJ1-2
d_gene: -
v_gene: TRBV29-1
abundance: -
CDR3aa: CSVEGRVYGYTF
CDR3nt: TGCAGCGTTGAGGGCAGGGTATATGGCTACACCTTC

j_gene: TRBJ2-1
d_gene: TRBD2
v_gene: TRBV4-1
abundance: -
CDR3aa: CASSQDRAGAPIF
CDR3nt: TGCGCCAGCAGCCAAGATAGAGCGGGAGCTCCTATCTTC

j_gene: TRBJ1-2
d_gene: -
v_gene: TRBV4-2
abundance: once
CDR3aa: CASSQVAPNPVRRINYGYTF
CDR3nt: TGTGCCAGCAGCCAAGTCGCCCCGAACCCTGTTCGCAGAATTAACTATGGCTACACCTTC

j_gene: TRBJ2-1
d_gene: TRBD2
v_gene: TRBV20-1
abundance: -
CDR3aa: CSARDKRLAGTTYNEQFF
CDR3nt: TGCAGTGCTAGAGATAAGCGACTAGCGGGGACCACCTACAATGAGCAGTTCTTC

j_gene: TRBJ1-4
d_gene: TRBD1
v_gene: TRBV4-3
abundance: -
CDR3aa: CASSQVGQGEEKLFF
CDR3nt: TGCGCCAGCAGCCAGGTGGGACAGGGAGAAGAAAAACTGTTTTTT

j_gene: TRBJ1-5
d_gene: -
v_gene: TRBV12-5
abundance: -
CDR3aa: CASRSIVQPQHF
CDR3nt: TGTGCTAGTCGTTCGATAGTTCAGCCCCAGCATTTT

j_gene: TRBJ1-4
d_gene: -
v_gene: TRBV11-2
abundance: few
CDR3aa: CASSSLAGASAEKLFF
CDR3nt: TGTGCCAGCAGCTCACTCGCGGGCGCCTCCGCGGAAAAACTGTTTTTT

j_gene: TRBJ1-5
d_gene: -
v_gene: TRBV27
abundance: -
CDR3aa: CASSLSGGFGVAPQHF
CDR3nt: TGTGCCAGCAGTTTATCCGGCGGTTTTGGGGTGGCGCCCCAGCATTTT

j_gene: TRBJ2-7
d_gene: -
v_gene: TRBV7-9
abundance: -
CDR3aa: CASSLAVLGEQYF
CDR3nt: TGTGCCAGCAGCTTAGCGGTGCTGGGCGAGCAGTACTTC

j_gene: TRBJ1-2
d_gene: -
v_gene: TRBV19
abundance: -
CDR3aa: CASSIDPRGDYGYTF
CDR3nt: TGTGCCAGTAGTATAGATCCCCGGGGAGACTATGGCTACACCTTC

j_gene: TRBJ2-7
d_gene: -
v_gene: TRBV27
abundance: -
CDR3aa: CASSLGRAPHEQYF
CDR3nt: TGTGCCAGCAGTTTAGGTAGGGCCCCCCACGAGCAGTACTTC

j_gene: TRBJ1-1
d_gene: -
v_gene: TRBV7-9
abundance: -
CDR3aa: CASRSGAAGTEAFF
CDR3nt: TGTGCCAGCAGGTCAGGTGCAGCGGGCACTGAAGCTTTCTTT

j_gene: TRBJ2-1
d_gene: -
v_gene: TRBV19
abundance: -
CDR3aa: CASSAPQGWDNEQFF
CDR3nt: TGTGCCAGTAGTGCCCCACAGGGTTGGGACAATGAGCAGTTCTTC

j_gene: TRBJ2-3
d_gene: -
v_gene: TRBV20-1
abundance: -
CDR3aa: CSALTDTDTQYF
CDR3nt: TGCAGTGCGCTCACGGACACAGATACGCAGTATTTT

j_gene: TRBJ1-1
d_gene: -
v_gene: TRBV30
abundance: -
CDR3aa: CAWGVLNTEAFF
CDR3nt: TGTGCCTGGGGAGTATTGAACACTGAAGCTTTCTTT

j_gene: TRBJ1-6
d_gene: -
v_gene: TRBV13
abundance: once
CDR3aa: CASSLGRGGNSPLHF
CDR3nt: TGTGCCAGCAGCCTGGGGCGGGGTGGAAATTCACCCCTCCACTTT

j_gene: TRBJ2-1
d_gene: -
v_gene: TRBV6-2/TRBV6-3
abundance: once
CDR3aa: CASSHPEEENNEQFF
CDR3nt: TGTGCCAGCAGTCACCCCGAGGAGGAGAACAATGAGCAGTTCTTC

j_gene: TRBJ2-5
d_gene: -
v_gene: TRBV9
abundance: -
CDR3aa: CASSVEGVGETQYF
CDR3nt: TGTGCCAGCAGCGTCGAGGGAGTTGGAGAGACCCAGTACTTC

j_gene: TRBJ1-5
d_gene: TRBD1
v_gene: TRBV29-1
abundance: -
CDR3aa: CSVGDRYSNQPQHF
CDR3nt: TGCAGCGTGGGGGACAGGTATAGCAATCAGCCCCAGCATTTT

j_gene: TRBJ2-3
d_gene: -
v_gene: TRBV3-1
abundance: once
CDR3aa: CASSHMYTQYF
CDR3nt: TGTGCCAGCAGCCACATGTATACGCAGTATTTT

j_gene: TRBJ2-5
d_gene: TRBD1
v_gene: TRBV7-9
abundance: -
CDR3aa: CASSWDRAKAISETQYF
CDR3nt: TGTGCCAGCAGCTGGGACAGGGCCAAGGCGATTTCGGAGACCCAGTACTTC

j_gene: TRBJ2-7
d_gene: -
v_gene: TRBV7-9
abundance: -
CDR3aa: CASSSLDNYEQYF
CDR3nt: TGTGCCAGCAGCTCCTTGGACAACTACGAGCAGTACTTC

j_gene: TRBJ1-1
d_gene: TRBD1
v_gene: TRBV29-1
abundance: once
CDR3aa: CSVVGQGDSGENTEAFF
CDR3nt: TGCAGCGTTGTCGGGCAGGGGGATTCCGGCGAGAACACTGAAGCTTTCTTT